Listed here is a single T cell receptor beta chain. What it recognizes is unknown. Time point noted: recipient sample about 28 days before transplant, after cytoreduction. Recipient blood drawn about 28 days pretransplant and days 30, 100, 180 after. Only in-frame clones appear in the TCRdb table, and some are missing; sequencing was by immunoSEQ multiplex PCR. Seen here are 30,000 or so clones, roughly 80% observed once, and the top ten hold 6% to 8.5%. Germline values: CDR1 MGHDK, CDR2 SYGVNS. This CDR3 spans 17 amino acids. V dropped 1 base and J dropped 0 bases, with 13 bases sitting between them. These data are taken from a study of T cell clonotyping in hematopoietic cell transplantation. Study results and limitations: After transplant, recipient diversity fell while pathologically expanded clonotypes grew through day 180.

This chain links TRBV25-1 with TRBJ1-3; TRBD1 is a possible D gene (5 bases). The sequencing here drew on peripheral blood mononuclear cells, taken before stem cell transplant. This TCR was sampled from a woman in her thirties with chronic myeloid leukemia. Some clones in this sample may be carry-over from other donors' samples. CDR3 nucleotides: TGTGCCAGCAGTGAATCGCCGGGACGAGCCTCTGGAAACACCATATATTTT. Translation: CASSESPGRASGNTIYF.